These 32 T cell receptor beta chains came from one sample sequenced in a study of CXCR3-negative and CXCR3-positive naive CD8 T cells (dated by TCRdb to between 2017 and 2020). General conclusions and limits of the study: TRB CDR3s from CXCR3-positive naive cells showed higher hydrophobicity (lower Kidera factor 4), lower energy, and higher strength and volume indices than CXCR3-negative naive cells.

These receptors have no known antigen. These reads were obtained on a NextSeq 550. The Human TCR Profiling Kit (MiLaboratory) was used to prepare UMI-labeled 5' RACE TRB cDNA libraries. TCRdb reprocessed the reads, reporting each CDR3 protein sequence once and no DNA. This sample's table carries over 150,000 distinct CDR3 sequences. Clones ranked in the top ten supply under 0.5% of the sample. The specimen sequenced was naive CXCR3+ CD8+ T cells from blood. The sample's cell subset or site label, decoded: CD45RO-CCR7+CD27+CD95- naive CD8+ T cells expressing CXCR3 (TNR3+). These receptor sequences come from a human donor in good health. Some clones in this sample may be carry-over from other donors' samples.

This chain uses TRBV5-1 with TRBJ1-2; TCRdb's D call, TRBD1, is unchecked because there is no DNA. Germline V gene sequence: CDR1 SGHRS, CDR2 YFSETQ. The CDR3 has 15 amino acids. The CDR3 loop is CASSPPAGGPHGYTF.

Here the CDR3 reads CASSLTSTGGTDTQYF. The chain links TRBV12-3 or TRBV12-4 to TRBJ2-3. The CDR3 totals 16 residues.

J is TRBJ2-1 and V is TRBV13; as DNA is missing, the TRBD2 call by TCRdb cannot be tested. Germline values: CDR1 PRHDT, CDR2 FYEKMQ (reference sequence). There are 14 residues in the CDR3. The CDR3 region is CASSHPSVRVEQFF.

This chain uses TRBV6-6 with TRBJ2-7; there is no DNA to check the TCRdb D call of TRBD1. Germline CDR1 and CDR2: MNHNY and SVGAGI (reference sequence). This CDR3 region has 16 residues. The CDR3 sequence: CASSYPPGHPSYEQYF.

This CDR3 is CASSYSTNTIYF. The rearrangement links TRBV6-6 to TRBJ1-3. The CDR3 is 12 residues long. From germline, CDR1 is MNHNY and CDR2 SVGAGI (reference sequence).

The J gene is TRBJ1-1, the V gene TRBV7-9. The germline gives CDR1 SEHNR, CDR2 FQNEAQ (reference sequence). The CDR3 sequence is 15 residues long. CDR3 region: CASSSTTGTATEAVF.

The V gene is TRBV7-9, the J gene TRBJ1-1; TCRdb proposes TRBD1, but this gene call is untestable without DNA. Germline CDR1 is SEHNR and CDR2 is FQNEAQ (reference sequence). The CDR3 extends over 15 amino acids. The CDR3 spells CASSATGQENTEAFF.

The J gene is TRBJ2-3, the V gene TRBV28; TCRdb's D gene call, TRBD2, goes unchecked for lack of DNA. Per the germline V gene, CDR1 is MDHEN and CDR2 is SYDVKM. The CDR3 totals 15 residues. CDR3: CASTGDRSSTDTQYF.

This rearrangement joins TRBV4-1 to TRBJ1-6. This CDR3 spans 13 amino acids. CDR1 and CDR2 from the germline V gene are MGHRA and YSYEKL. The CDR3 loop is CASSQDWGSPLHF.

The chain couples TRBV12-3 or TRBV12-4 to TRBJ2-1; TCRdb reports TRBD2, a call that lacks DNA to check it against. The CDR3 totals 17 residues. The chain's CDR3 is CASSLALRLAGGNEQFF.

V gene TRBV7-9 combines with J gene TRBJ1-2. This CDR3 has 14 residues. Germline assignment: CDR1 SEHNR and CDR2 FQNEAQ (reference sequence). The CDR3 sequence: CASSLGPSHYGYTF.

J is TRBJ1-3 and V is TRBV29-1; without DNA, the TCRdb call of TRBD1 cannot be checked. CDR1 is SQVTM and CDR2 is ANQGSEA in the germline V gene. This CDR3 comprises 16 residues. CDR3 amino acids: CSVEDLGDSSGNTIYF.

CDR3 protein: CASSVPETGQETQYF. V and J are TRBV25-1 and TRBJ2-5; lacking DNA, the TRBD1 call made by TCRdb goes unchecked. Germline V gene sequence: CDR1 MGHDK, CDR2 SYGVNS. This CDR3 spans 15 amino acids.

The rearrangement uses TRBV29-1 and TRBJ2-7. CDR3 size: 13 residues. Germline CDR1 is SQVTM and CDR2 is ANQGSEA. CDR3: CSVEDSAIYEQYF.

The rearrangement links TRBV7-8 to TRBJ2-7; TCRdb outputs TRBD1, but without DNA this stays unchecked. CDR3 length equals 16 residues. The germline V gene has CDR1 SGHVS and CDR2 FQNEAQ. Here the CDR3 reads CASSLFEKRGTYEQYF.

Here the CDR3 reads CASSLGRRVDIQYF. This chain uses TRBV11-2 with TRBJ2-4; with no DNA, the TCRdb D assignment of TRBD2 cannot be verified. The CDR3 is made up of 14 amino acids. CDR1 and CDR2 from the germline V gene are SGHAT and FQNNGV.

The chain couples TRBV28 to TRBJ2-2; without DNA, the TCRdb call of TRBD2 cannot be checked. This CDR3 has 14 amino acids. CDR1 and CDR2 from the germline V gene are MDHEN and SYDVKM. The CDR3 spells CASSSGRGTGELFF.

V and J are TRBV5-4 and TRBJ2-3. CDR1 SGHNT and CDR2 YYREEE come from the germline V gene (reference sequence). CDR3 size: 13 residues. The chain's CDR3 is CASSSLDQDTQYF.

The rearrangement links TRBV5-6 to TRBJ2-3; TCRdb selects TRBD2, and the lack of DNA leaves this call unchecked. The CDR3 consists of 16 residues. Germline CDR1 reads SGHDT; CDR2 reads YYEEEE. The CDR3 is CASSPGAVGTTDTQYF.

J is TRBJ1-6 and V is TRBV6-2 or TRBV6-3. Per the germline V gene, CDR1 is MNHEY and CDR2 is SVGEGT. The CDR3 loop spans 16 amino acids. This CDR3 is CASSASGGSYNSPLHF.

The CDR3 sequence is CASSFPADLVSGANVLTF. The rearrangement joins TRBV7-9 to TRBJ2-6; TCRdb names TRBD1, which stays unverified in the absence of DNA. From germline, CDR1 is SEHNR and CDR2 FQNEAQ (reference sequence). The CDR3 has 18 amino acids.

This chain links TRBV25-1 with TRBJ2-3; TCRdb calls TRBD1, which cannot be checked without DNA. CDR3 length equals 11 residues. Germline-derived CDR1 and CDR2 are MGHDK and SYGVNS. CDR3 loop: CATLLADTQYF.

The V call is TRBV7-9, the J call TRBJ2-5; TCRdb indicates TRBD2, and absent DNA this call remains unverified. The CDR3 is made up of 15 amino acids. The germline gives CDR1 SEHNR, CDR2 FQNEAQ (reference sequence). CDR3 residues: CASSLGAGGPETQYF.

The chain carries TRBV7-6 and TRBJ1-3. The CDR3 is 16 amino acids. CDR1 is SGHVS, CDR2 FNYEAQ, per germline. The CDR3 spells CASSAAGRDSGNTIYF.

This rearrangement joins TRBV27 to TRBJ2-3; TCRdb selects TRBD1, and the lack of DNA leaves this call unchecked. Germline V gene sequence: CDR1 MNHEY, CDR2 SMNVEV (reference sequence). The CDR3 loop spans 16 amino acids. CDR3 residues: CASSYYQGALADTQYF.

CDR3 residues: CASSPGSGGLSYNEQFF. The rearrangement links TRBV18 to TRBJ2-1; the TCRdb call, TRBD1, lacks DNA for checking. The germline V gene has CDR1 KGHSH and CDR2 LQKENI. The CDR3 has 17 amino acids.

The chain joins TRBV29-1 to TRBJ2-7; lacking DNA, the TRBD1 call made by TCRdb goes unchecked. Germline-derived CDR1 and CDR2 are SQVTM and ANQGSEA. The CDR3 has 12 residues. The CDR3 loop is CSVDIGTEEQYF.

The CDR3 reads CASSESKPVNTGELFF. The chain has TRBV2 and TRBJ2-2. The CDR3 length is 16 residues. Germline CDR1 and CDR2: SNHLY and FYNNEI.

The rearrangement joins TRBV11-3 to TRBJ2-1; TCRdb indicates TRBD1, and absent DNA this call remains unverified. The CDR3 sequence is 14 residues long. Germline V gives CDR1 SGHNT, CDR2 YENEEA. Here the CDR3 reads CASSHGASYNEQFF.

The gene calls are TRBV30 and TRBJ2-7. The CDR3 contains 16 residues. Per germline, CDR1 GTSNPN and CDR2 SVGIG (reference sequence). The CDR3 here is CAWSGRHKLSSYEQYF.

The rearrangement uses TRBV7-9 and TRBJ1-6; TCRdb designates TRBD1, a call that cannot be tested without DNA. The CDR3 runs to 17 residues. CDR1 SEHNR and CDR2 FQNEAQ come from the germline V gene (reference sequence). The CDR3 loop is CASSFPDTNSYNSPLHF. The variable domain in full, completed from reference TRBV7-9 and TRBJ1-6, reads DTGVSQNPRHKITKRGQNVTFRCDPISEHNRLYWYRQTLGQGPEFLTYFQNEAQLEKSRLLSDRFSAERPKGSFSTLEIQRTEQGDSAMYLCASSFPDTNSYNSPLHFGNGTRLTVT.

This sequence joins TRBV29-1 and TRBJ2-5; TCRdb names TRBD1, which stays unverified in the absence of DNA. This CDR3 comprises 15 residues. Per germline, CDR1 SQVTM and CDR2 ANQGSEA. The CDR3 sequence is CSVQERGIRGETQYF.